These T cell receptor beta chains were read from a single sample in a study of blood T cell repertoires in COVID-19. Clones were sequenced by immunoSEQ multiplex PCR, and TCRdb holds only the in-frame ones, with some missing. In the table there are some 220,000 clones, 80% to 85% of which are singletons. Sequencing input: peripheral blood. The receptors were sampled from a woman of 80 years or more with active or convalescent COVID-19. Both conserved end residues are part of each CDR3. D genes are given only for firm matches. Expanded clones are given a class, and other clones once, few, many or no size at all.

j_call	v_call	cdr3_length	d_call	clone_size	cdr3_nt	cdr3_aa
TRBJ1-5	TRBV28	14	TRBD1	-	TGTGCCAGCAGAGAGACAGGGGGGTTATTAGCCCAGCATTTT	CASRETGGLLAQHF
TRBJ1-1	TRBV18	15	-	-	TGTGCCAGCTCAACGGGACACCCTATGAACACTGAAGCTTTCTTT	CASSTGHPMNTEAFF
TRBJ2-2	TRBV6-5	12	-	-	TGTGCCAGCACTCGGGGGACCGGGGAGCTGTTTTTT	CASTRGTGELFF
TRBJ1-5	TRBV11-2	13	-	-	TGTGCCAGCAGCTCCCAGGGGAATCAGCCCCAGCATTTT	CASSSQGNQPQHF
TRBJ1-4	TRBV30	15	-	-	TGTGCCTGGACTCCGGGGACAAGAAATTATGAAAAACTGTTTTTT	CAWTPGTRNYEKLFF
TRBJ2-3	TRBV19	16	TRBD2	-	TGTGCCAGTAGTCCGCCGACTAGCGGGAGTACAGATACGCAGTATTTT	CASSPPTSGSTDTQYF
TRBJ2-2	TRBV7-9	15	TRBD2	-	TGTGCCAGCAGACAGAGCGGGGGGAACACCGGGGAGCTGTTTTTT	CASRQSGGNTGELFF
TRBJ1-2	TRBV19	13	-	-	TGTGCCAGTAGCGACCTGAACGAGGATGGCTACACCTTC	CASSDLNEDGYTF
TRBJ2-6	TRBV4-2	17	-	-	TGTGCCAGCAGCCCAGTTGACAGCCTCACTGGGGCCAACGTCCTGACTTTC	CASSPVDSLTGANVLTF
TRBJ1-4	TRBV11-3	15	-	-	TGTGCCAGCAGCTTAGGGTTTACACAGATCGAAAAACTGTTTTTT	CASSLGFTQIEKLFF
TRBJ2-6	TRBV12-5	16	TRBD2	-	TGTGCTAGTGGTCCAACAGCGGGAGCGGGGGCCAACGTCCTGACTTTC	CASGPTAGAGANVLTF
TRBJ2-3	TRBV3-1/TRBV3-2	13	-	-	TGTGCCAGCAGTGTATCCCTAGCAGATACGCAGTATTTT	CASSVSLADTQYF
TRBJ2-7	TRBV5-1	16	TRBD2	-	TGCGCCAGCAGCTTGGTTCCGACTAGCGGGAACTACGAGCAGTACTTC	CASSLVPTSGNYEQYF
TRBJ2-3	TRBV7-2	15	-	-	TGTGCCAGCAGCTTCTACGGGGTAGGGACAGATACGCAGTATTTT	CASSFYGVGTDTQYF
TRBJ2-1	TRBV29-1	14	-	-	TGCAGCGCCGCGACAGTGAATCCCTACAATGAGCAGTTCTTC	CSAATVNPYNEQFF
TRBJ2-3	TRBV9	15	-	-	TGTGCCAGCAGCCGGGACTCCCTACTTACAGATACGCAGTATTTT	CASSRDSLLTDTQYF
TRBJ2-1	TRBV29-1	16	TRBD2	-	TGCAGCGCGACTAGCGGGACCACCCTGTTCTACAATGAGCAGTTCTTC	CSATSGTTLFYNEQFF
TRBJ2-1	TRBV23-1	16	-	-	TGCGCCAGCAGTCAACGGGACAACCGGGACTACAATGAGCAGTTCTTC	CASSQRDNRDYNEQFF
TRBJ2-3	TRBV11-2	16	-	-	TGTGCCAGCAGCTTCTCGGCGGGGGCCATCACAGATACGCAGTATTTT	CASSFSAGAITDTQYF
TRBJ2-7	TRBV5-1	14	TRBD2	-	TGCGCCAGCAGCGAGCCTAGCGGGAGGGTTTCTCAGTACTTC	CASSEPSGRVSQYF
TRBJ2-1	TRBV5-6	15	-	-	TGTGCCAGCAGCTCCACAGAGATCTCCTACAATGAGCAGTTCTTC	CASSSTEISYNEQFF
TRBJ1-4	TRBV19	15	-	-	TGTGCCAGTCACCGACCGGGACTGGGTAATGAAAAACTGTTTTTT	CASHRPGLGNEKLFF
TRBJ1-2	TRBV9	14	-	-	TGTGCCAGCAGCGTTACGGGGGGCCCCTATGGCTACACCTTC	CASSVTGGPYGYTF
TRBJ1-2	TRBV12-3/TRBV12-4	12	-	few	TGTGCCAGCAGTCCCAGTCGGGGTGGCTACACCTTC	CASSPSRGGYTF
TRBJ2-7	TRBV12-3/TRBV12-4	13	-	few	TGTGCCAGCAAAGACACAGGAGCCTACGAGCAGTACTTC	CASKDTGAYEQYF
TRBJ2-3	TRBV28	16	TRBD2	-	TGTGCCAGCAGTTGGCGACTAGCGGGGACCACAGATACGCAGTATTTT	CASSWRLAGTTDTQYF
TRBJ2-1	TRBV7-6	17	TRBD2	once	TGTGCCAGCAGCGCGAACCTCCCCTCGAGCGGGGGCAATGAGCAGTTCTTC	CASSANLPSSGGNEQFF
TRBJ2-7	TRBV25-1	12	-	-	TGTGCCAGCACCAAGGACACCTACGAGCAGTACTTC	CASTKDTYEQYF
TRBJ2-2	TRBV3-1/TRBV3-2	16	TRBD1	once	TGTGCCAGCAGCCAAGCCGGGACAGCTCGTACCGGGGAGCTGTTTTTT	CASSQAGTARTGELFF
TRBJ2-5	TRBV5-4	14	-	-	TGTGCCAGCAGCTTGTTCCAGGGCCAAGAGACCCAGTACTTC	CASSLFQGQETQYF
TRBJ1-1	TRBV27	12	TRBD1	-	TGTGCCAGCAGCTCTTCAGGGGGCTCGGCTTTCTTT	CASSSSGGSAFF
TRBJ2-3	TRBV5-1	14	-	once	TGCGCCAGCAGCTTGTCTAGCGGCACAGATACGCAGTATTTT	CASSLSSGTDTQYF
TRBJ2-5	TRBV3-1/TRBV3-2	15	-	-	TGTGCCAGCAGCCCAAGGTCTCGGGGGGCAGAGACCCAGTACTTC	CASSPRSRGAETQYF
TRBJ1-2	TRBV28	12	TRBD1	-	TGTGCCAGCGGACAGGGGAACTATGGCTACACCTTC	CASGQGNYGYTF
TRBJ2-7	TRBV7-2	14	TRBD2	-	TGTGCCAGCAGGATACAAGCGGGAGTGCCCGAGCAGTACTTC	CASRIQAGVPEQYF
TRBJ2-1	TRBV11-2	14	TRBD2	-	TGTGCCAGCAACATGGCTAGCGGGCACAATGAGCAGTTCTTC	CASNMASGHNEQFF
TRBJ2-2	TRBV5-1	16	TRBD1	-	TGCGCCAGCAGCTTGGATCCCACAGGGGCGACCGGGGAGCTGTTTTTT	CASSLDPTGATGELFF
TRBJ1-2	TRBV3-1/TRBV3-2	14	-	-	TGTGCCAGCAGCCAAGAGTGGAGGGGCTATGGCTACACCTTC	CASSQEWRGYGYTF
TRBJ1-5	TRBV6-5	16	TRBD1	-	TGTGCCAGCAGTTCCGCCAGGGGGCAAGGCAATCAGCCCCAGCATTTT	CASSSARGQGNQPQHF
TRBJ1-2	TRBV7-6	13	-	-	TGTGCCAGCAGGGCCAGGGGAGAGGGTGGCTACACCTTC	CASRARGEGGYTF
TRBJ1-1	TRBV7-9	15	-	once	TGTGCCAGCAGCGCGAAGGGGGTTGGGGGCACTGAAGCTTTCTTT	CASSAKGVGGTEAFF
TRBJ2-1	TRBV18	16	TRBD2	-	TGTGCCAGCTCACCACCGGGACTAGCGGGTGACAATGAGCAGTTCTTC	CASSPPGLAGDNEQFF
TRBJ2-3	TRBV24-1	17	-	-	TGTGCCACCGCCCGAGCGCGGCCAGGGTCTGGCACAGATACGCAGTATTTT	CATARARPGSGTDTQYF
TRBJ1-2	TRBV11-2	14	TRBD1	-	TGTGCCAGCAGCTCGGGACAGGGGGCGATGGGCTACACCTTC	CASSSGQGAMGYTF
TRBJ1-2	TRBV19	13	-	-	TGTGCCAGTGCTCTGAAAGGGGACTATGGCTACACCTTC	CASALKGDYGYTF
TRBJ1-1	TRBV29-1	10	TRBD1	-	TGCAGCATCCGACAGGGCGAAGCTTTCTTT	CSIRQGEAFF
TRBJ2-3	TRBV7-2	15	TRBD2	-	TGTGCCAGCAGCCTTAGACTAGCTCGCACAGATACGCAGTATTTT	CASSLRLARTDTQYF
TRBJ1-4	TRBV7-9	17	TRBD1	once	TGTGCCAGCAGCTTAGCCTCCGGGACAGGGGAGGGGGAAAAACTGTTTTTT	CASSLASGTGEGEKLFF
TRBJ1-1	TRBV4-1	11	-	-	TGCGCCAGCAGCTACGCGACTGAAGCTTTCTTT	CASSYATEAFF
TRBJ1-1	TRBV2	15	TRBD1	-	TGTGCCAGCAGGACGGACAGGGGATGGGACACTGAAGCTTTCTTT	CASRTDRGWDTEAFF
TRBJ2-5	TRBV12-3/TRBV12-4	13	-	-	TGTGCCAGCAGTCCGACAGCCGTTCGGACCCAGTACTTC	CASSPTAVRTQYF